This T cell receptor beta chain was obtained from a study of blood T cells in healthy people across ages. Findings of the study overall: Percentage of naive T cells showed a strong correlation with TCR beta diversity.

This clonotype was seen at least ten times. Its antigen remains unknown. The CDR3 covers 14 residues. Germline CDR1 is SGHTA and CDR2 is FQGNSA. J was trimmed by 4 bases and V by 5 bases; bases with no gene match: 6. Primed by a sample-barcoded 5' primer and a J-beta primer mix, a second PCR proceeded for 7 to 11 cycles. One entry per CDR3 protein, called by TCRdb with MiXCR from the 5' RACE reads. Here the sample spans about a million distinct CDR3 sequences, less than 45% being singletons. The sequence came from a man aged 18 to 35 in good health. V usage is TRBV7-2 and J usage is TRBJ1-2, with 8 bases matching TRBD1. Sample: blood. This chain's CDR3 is CASSPRQGIYGYTF. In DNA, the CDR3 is TGTGCCAGCAGCCCAAGACAGGGGATCTATGGCTACACCTTC.